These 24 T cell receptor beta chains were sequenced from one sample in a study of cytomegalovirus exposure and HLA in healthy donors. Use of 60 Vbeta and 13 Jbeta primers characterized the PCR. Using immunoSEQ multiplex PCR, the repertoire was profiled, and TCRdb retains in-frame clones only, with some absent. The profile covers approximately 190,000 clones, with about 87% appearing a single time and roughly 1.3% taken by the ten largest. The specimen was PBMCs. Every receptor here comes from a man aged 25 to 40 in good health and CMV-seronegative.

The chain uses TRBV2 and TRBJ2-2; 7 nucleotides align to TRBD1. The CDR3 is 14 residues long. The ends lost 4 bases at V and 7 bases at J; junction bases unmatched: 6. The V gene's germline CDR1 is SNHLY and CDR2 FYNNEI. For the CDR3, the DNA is TGTGCCAGCAGTGGACAGGGTGGTGGCGGGGAGCTGTTTTTT. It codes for CASSGQGGGGELFF.

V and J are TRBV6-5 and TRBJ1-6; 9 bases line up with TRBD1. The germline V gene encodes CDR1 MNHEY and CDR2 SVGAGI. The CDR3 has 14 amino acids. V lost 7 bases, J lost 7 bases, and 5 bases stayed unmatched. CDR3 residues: CASKLDRGNSPLHF. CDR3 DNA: TGTGCCAGCAAACTCGACAGGGGGAATTCACCCCTCCACTTT.

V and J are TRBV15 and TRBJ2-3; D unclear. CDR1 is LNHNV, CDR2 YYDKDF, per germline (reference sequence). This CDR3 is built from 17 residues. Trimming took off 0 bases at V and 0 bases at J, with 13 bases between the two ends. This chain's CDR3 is CATSRDRGGTSTDTQYF. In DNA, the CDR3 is TGTGCCACCAGCAGAGATCGTGGCGGAACTAGCACAGATACGCAGTATTTT.

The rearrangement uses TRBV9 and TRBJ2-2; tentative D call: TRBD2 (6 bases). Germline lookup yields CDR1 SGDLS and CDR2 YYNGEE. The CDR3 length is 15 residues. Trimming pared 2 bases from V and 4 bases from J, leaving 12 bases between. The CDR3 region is CASSVGGKGTGELFF. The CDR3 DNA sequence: TGTGCCAGCAGCGTCGGGGGTAAAGGCACCGGGGAGCTGTTTTTT. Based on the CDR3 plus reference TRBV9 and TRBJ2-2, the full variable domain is DSGVTQTPKHLITATGQRVTLRCSPRSGDLSVYWYQQSLDQGLQFLIQYYNGEERAKGNILERFSAQQFPDLHSELNLSSLELGDSALYFCASSVGGKGTGELFFGEGSRLTVL.

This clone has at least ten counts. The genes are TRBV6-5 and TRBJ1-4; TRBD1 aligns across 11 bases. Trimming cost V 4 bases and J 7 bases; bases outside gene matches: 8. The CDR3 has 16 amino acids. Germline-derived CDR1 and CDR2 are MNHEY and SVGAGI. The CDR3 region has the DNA TGTGCCAGCAGTTCCCCCCCCGGGACAGGGGGTGAAAAACTGTTTTTT. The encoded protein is CASSSPPGTGGEKLFF.

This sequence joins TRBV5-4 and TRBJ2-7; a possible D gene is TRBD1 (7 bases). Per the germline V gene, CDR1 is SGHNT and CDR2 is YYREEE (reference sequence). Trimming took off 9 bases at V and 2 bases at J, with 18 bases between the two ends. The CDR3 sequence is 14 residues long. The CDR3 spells CATQGGLEAYEQYF. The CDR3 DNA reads TGTGCCACCCAGGGGGGACTGGAAGCCTACGAGCAGTACTTC.

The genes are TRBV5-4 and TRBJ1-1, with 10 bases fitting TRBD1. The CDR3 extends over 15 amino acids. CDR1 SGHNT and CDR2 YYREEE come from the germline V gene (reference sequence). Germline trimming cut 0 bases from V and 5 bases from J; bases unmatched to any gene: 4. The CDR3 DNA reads TGTGCCAGCAGCTTGGGACAGGGGGCTGGTACTGAAGCTTTCTTT. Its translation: CASSLGQGAGTEAFF.

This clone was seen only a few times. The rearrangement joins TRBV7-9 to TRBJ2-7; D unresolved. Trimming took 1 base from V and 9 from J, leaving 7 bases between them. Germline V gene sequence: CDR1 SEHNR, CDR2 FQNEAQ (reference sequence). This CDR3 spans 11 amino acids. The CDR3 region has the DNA TGTGCCAGCAGCTTAGAGACGGGGCAGTACTTC. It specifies CASSLETGQYF.

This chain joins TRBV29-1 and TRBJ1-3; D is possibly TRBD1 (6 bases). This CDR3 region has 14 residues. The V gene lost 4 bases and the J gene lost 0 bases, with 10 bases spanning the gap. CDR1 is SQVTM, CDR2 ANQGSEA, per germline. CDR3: CSVGQDFSGNTIYF. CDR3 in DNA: TGCAGCGTTGGACAGGATTTCTCTGGAAACACCATATATTTT. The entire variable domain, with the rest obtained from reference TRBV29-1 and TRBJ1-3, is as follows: SAVISQKPSRDICQRGTSLTIQCQVDSQVTMMFWYRQQPGQSLTLIATANQGSEATYESGFVIDKFPISRPNLTFSTLTVSNMSPEDSSIYLCSVGQDFSGNTIYFGEGSWLTVV.

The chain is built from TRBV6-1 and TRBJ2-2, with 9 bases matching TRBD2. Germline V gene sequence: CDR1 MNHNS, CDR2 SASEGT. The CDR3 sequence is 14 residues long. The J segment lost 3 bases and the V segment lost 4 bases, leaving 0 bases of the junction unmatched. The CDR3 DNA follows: TGTGCCAGCAGTGCTAGCGGGGACACCGGGGAGCTGTTTTTT. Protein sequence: CASSASGDTGELFF.

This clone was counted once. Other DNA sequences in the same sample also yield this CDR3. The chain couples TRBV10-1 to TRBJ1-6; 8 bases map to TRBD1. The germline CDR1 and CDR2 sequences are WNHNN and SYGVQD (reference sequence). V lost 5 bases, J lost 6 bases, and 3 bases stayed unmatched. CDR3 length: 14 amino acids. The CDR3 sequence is CASSQGARNSPLHF. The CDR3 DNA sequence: TGCGCCAGCAGTCAGGGGGCCCGTAATTCACCCCTCCACTTT.

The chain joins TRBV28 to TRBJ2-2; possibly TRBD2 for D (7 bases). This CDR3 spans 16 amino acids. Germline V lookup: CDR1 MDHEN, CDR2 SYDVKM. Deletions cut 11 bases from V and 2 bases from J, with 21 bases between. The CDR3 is CASEGGTLVNTGELFF. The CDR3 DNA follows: TGTGCCTCCGAGGGGGGGACTCTAGTTAACACCGGGGAGCTGTTTTTT.

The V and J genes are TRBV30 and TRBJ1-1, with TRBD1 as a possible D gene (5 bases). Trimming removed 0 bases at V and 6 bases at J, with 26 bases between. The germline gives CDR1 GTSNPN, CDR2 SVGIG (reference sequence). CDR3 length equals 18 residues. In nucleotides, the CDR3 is TGTGCCTGGAGTGTATTTAAGGAAGCCAGGGTTCCTTCCGCTGAAGCTTTCTTT. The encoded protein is CAWSVFKEARVPSAEAFF.

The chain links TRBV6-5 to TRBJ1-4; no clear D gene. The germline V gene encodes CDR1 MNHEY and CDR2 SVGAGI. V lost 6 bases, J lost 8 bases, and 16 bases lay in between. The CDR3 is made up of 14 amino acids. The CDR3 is CASRRGGFGEKLFF. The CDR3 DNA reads TGTGCCAGCAGACGGGGTGGGTTTGGCGAAAAACTGTTTTTT.

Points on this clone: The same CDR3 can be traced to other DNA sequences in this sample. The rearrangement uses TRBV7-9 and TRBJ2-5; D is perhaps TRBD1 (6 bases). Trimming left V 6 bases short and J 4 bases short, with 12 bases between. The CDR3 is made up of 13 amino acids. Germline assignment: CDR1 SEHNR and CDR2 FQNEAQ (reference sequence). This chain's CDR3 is CASSLARGETQYF. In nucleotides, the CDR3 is TGTGCCAGCAGTCTCGCCAGGGGAGAGACCCAGTACTTC.

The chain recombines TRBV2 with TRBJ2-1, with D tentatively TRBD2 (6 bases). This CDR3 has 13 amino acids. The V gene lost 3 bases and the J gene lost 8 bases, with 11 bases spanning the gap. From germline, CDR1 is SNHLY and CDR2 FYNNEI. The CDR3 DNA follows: TGTGCCAGCAGTGATACTAGCATCCATGAGCAGTTCTTC. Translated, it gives CASSDTSIHEQFF. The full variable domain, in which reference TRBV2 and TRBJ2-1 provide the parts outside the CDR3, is EPEVTQTPSHQVTQMGQEVILRCVPISNHLYFYWYRQILGQKVEFLVSFYNNEISEKSEIFDDQFSVERPDGSNFTLKIRSTKLEDSAMYFCASSDTSIHEQFFGPGTRLTVL.

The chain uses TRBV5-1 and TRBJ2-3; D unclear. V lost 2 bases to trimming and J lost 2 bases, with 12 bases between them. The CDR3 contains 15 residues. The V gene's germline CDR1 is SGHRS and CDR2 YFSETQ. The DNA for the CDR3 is TGCGCCAGCAGCTTTGGCGGTATTCACACAGATACGCAGTATTTT. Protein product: CASSFGGIHTDTQYF.

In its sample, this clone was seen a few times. CDR3 bases: TGTGCCAGCAGTGAAGCAGAATTTGCAGGACAGCCCCAGCATTTT. Amino acid sequence: CASSEAEFAGQPQHF. The chain carries TRBV6-1 and TRBJ1-5; no firm D call. V was pared by 0 bases and J by 7 bases, with 13 bases between. This CDR3 has 15 amino acids. Germline CDR1 and CDR2: MNHNS and SASEGT.

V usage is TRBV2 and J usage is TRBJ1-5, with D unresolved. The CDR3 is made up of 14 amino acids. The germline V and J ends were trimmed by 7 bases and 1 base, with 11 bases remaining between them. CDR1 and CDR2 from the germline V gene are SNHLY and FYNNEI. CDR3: CASTPWASNQPQHF. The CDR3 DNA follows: TGTGCCAGCACTCCCTGGGCCAGCAATCAGCCCCAGCATTTT.

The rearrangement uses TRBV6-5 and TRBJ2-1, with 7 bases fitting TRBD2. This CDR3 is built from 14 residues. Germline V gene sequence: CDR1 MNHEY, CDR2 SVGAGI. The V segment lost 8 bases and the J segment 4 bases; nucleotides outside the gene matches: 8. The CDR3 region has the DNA TGTGCCAGCGGTGTAGCGGGTGTATACAATGAGCAGTTCTTC. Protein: CASGVAGVYNEQFF.

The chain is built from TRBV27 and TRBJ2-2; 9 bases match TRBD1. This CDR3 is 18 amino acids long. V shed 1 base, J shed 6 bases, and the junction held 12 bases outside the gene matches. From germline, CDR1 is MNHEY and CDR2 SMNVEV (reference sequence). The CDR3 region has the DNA TGTGCCAGCAGTTTATACGGTCCGGGACAGGGATCTTCCGGGGAGCTGTTTTTT. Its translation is CASSLYGPGQGSSGELFF.

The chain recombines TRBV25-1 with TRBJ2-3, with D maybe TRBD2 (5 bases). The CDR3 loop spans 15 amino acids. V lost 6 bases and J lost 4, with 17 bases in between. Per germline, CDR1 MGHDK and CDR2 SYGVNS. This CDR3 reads CASRSPRGSADTQYF. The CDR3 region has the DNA TGTGCCAGCAGGTCTCCAAGAGGGAGCGCAGATACGCAGTATTTT.

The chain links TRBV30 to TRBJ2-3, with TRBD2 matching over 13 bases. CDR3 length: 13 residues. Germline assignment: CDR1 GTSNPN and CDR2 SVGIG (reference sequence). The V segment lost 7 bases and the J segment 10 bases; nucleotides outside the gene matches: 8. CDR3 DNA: TGTGCCTACCGGACTAGCGGGAGTAATGCGCAGTATTTT. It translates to CAYRTSGSNAQYF.

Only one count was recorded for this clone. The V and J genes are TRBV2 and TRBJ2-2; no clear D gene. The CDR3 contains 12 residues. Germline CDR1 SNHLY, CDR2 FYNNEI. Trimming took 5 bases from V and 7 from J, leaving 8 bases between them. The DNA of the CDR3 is TGTGCCAGCAGTATGTTAGTCGGGGAGCTGTTTTTT. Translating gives CASSMLVGELFF.